What follows are 5 T cell receptor beta chains derived from one specimen sequenced in a study of neoadjuvant anti-PD-1 for oral cavity cancer. The sample's time point: after neoadjuvant nivolumab, at surgical resection. Produced via immunoSEQ multiplex PCR; TCRdb's table is partial and in-frame only. This table holds around 67,000 clones, roughly nine tenths found once. The sequenced sample was PBMCs, obtained after nivolumab (anti-PD-1) treatment. The receptors shown here come from a person aged 40 to 85 with oral cavity squamous cell carcinoma.

The chain employs TRBV5-5 and TRBJ1-1, with TRBD1 as a possible D gene (5 bases). V dropped 1 base and J dropped 10 bases, with 14 bases sitting between them. The CDR3 spans 13 residues. Germline V gene lookup returns CDR1 SGHKS and CDR2 YYEKEE (reference sequence). The CDR3 coding sequence is TGTGCCAGCAGCTTGTGGGGACCAAGTCGAGCTTTCTTT. Residues: CASSLWGPSRAFF.

The rearrangement uses TRBV9 and TRBJ1-1; D is ambiguous. The germline gives CDR1 SGDLS, CDR2 YYNGEE. The CDR3 loop spans 17 amino acids. The germline V and J ends were trimmed by 3 bases and 1 base, with 19 bases remaining between them. CDR3 in amino acids: CASSARSPRSANTEAFF. CDR3 nucleotides: TGTGCCAGCAGCGCCCGTAGTCCGAGGTCCGCGAACACTGAAGCTTTCTTT.

The gene calls are TRBV5-1 and TRBJ1-5; D is uncertain. With 0 bases removed from V and 2 bases from J, the gap between germline ends came to 6 bases. The CDR3 is 14 residues long. Germline V gene data show CDR1 as SGHRS and CDR2 as YFSETQ. The CDR3 DNA is TGCGCCAGCAGCTTGGACCAGGGCAATCAGCCCCAGCATTTT. Amino acids: CASSLDQGNQPQHF.

The chain employs TRBV6-1 and TRBJ2-3; TRBD2 agrees at 14 bases. V dropped 4 bases and J dropped 8; count of bases not matched to a gene: 5. The CDR3 contains 15 residues. The germline V gene has CDR1 MNHNS and CDR2 SASEGT. For the CDR3, the DNA is TGTGCCAGCAGTGGCGGACTAGCGGGGGGAGGTACGCAGTATTTT. Its protein product is CASSGGLAGGGTQYF.

The V gene is TRBV6-5, the J gene TRBJ2-1; perhaps TRBD2 as D (5 bases). Trimming pared 5 bases from V and 2 bases from J, leaving 13 bases between. The germline V gene encodes CDR1 MNHEY and CDR2 SVGAGI. The CDR3 runs 15 residues. CDR3 residues: CASSPTTNPYNEQFF. The CDR3 DNA is TGTGCCAGCAGTCCCACGACTAACCCCTACAATGAGCAGTTCTTC.